These T cell receptor beta chains were read from a single sample in a study of blood T cell repertoires in COVID-19. Repertoires were generated with immunoSEQ multiplex PCR, while TCRdb's copy carries only in-frame clones and drops some. Altogether a few hundred thousand clones are present, roughly 85% being singletons, with the ten largest covering about 3%. Specimen: peripheral blood. The receptors stem from a woman aged 25-40 years with active or convalescent COVID-19. Both conserved end residues are part of each CDR3. Fields, in order: clone size, J gene, D gene, V gene, CDR3 protein, CDR3 DNA. D genes are given only for firm matches. A clone size is listed for some rows: how often the clone was seen (once, few, many), or a class if it is expanded.

clone size: NA
J gene: TRBJ2-2
D gene: TRBD1
V gene: TRBV5-6
CDR3 protein: CASRDDRGQTGELFF
CDR3 DNA: TGTGCCAGCAGGGACGACAGGGGGCAGACCGGGGAGCTGTTTTTT

clone size: NA
J gene: TRBJ1-1
D gene: NA
V gene: TRBV12-3/TRBV12-4
CDR3 protein: CASGQSNTEAFF
CDR3 DNA: TGTGCCAGTGGACAGTCGAACACTGAAGCTTTCTTT

clone size: once
J gene: TRBJ2-7
D gene: TRBD1
V gene: TRBV7-9
CDR3 protein: CASSPSDRVEQYF
CDR3 DNA: TGTGCCAGCAGCCCCTCGGACAGGGTCGAGCAGTACTTC

clone size: NA
J gene: TRBJ1-1
D gene: NA
V gene: TRBV5-1
CDR3 protein: CASSLRAGVKSPEAFF
CDR3 DNA: TGCGCCAGCAGCTTGCGGGCAGGGGTTAAATCCCCTGAAGCTTTCTTT

clone size: once
J gene: TRBJ1-1
D gene: TRBD1
V gene: TRBV2
CDR3 protein: CASRATGGLNTEAFF
CDR3 DNA: TGTGCCAGCAGGGCCACAGGGGGCTTGAACACTGAAGCTTTCTTT

clone size: NA
J gene: TRBJ2-2
D gene: TRBD1
V gene: TRBV18
CDR3 protein: CASAPGQGAGNTGELFF
CDR3 DNA: TGTGCCAGCGCCCCGGGACAGGGGGCGGGGAACACCGGGGAGCTGTTTTTT

clone size: once
J gene: TRBJ1-2
D gene: NA
V gene: TRBV20-1
CDR3 protein: CSASREVRIGYTF
CDR3 DNA: TGCAGTGCTAGTCGGGAGGTCCGCATCGGCTACACCTTC

clone size: NA
J gene: TRBJ1-5
D gene: TRBD1
V gene: TRBV19
CDR3 protein: CASSPGDREYQPQHF
CDR3 DNA: TGTGCCAGTAGTCCAGGGGACAGGGAATATCAGCCCCAGCATTTT

clone size: NA
J gene: TRBJ2-7
D gene: NA
V gene: TRBV29-1
CDR3 protein: CSVGQGNEQYF
CDR3 DNA: TGCAGCGTAGGGCAGGGAAACGAGCAGTACTTC

clone size: NA
J gene: TRBJ2-7
D gene: NA
V gene: TRBV7-8
CDR3 protein: CASSFRGTEQYF
CDR3 DNA: TGTGCCAGCAGCTTCAGGGGAACGGAGCAGTACTTC

clone size: once
J gene: TRBJ1-3
D gene: NA
V gene: TRBV7-2
CDR3 protein: CASSPTPGNTIYF
CDR3 DNA: TGTGCCAGCAGCCCCACTCCTGGAAACACCATATATTTT

clone size: NA
J gene: TRBJ1-1
D gene: NA
V gene: TRBV6-5
CDR3 protein: CASSFGSSTEAFF
CDR3 DNA: TGTGCCAGCAGCTTCGGGTCGAGCACTGAAGCTTTCTTT

clone size: few
J gene: TRBJ1-1
D gene: TRBD1
V gene: TRBV19
CDR3 protein: CASSTTGGGEAFF
CDR3 DNA: TGTGCCAGTAGTACGACAGGGGGTGGTGAAGCTTTCTTT

clone size: NA
J gene: TRBJ1-5
D gene: NA
V gene: TRBV7-2
CDR3 protein: CASSKQGGGNQPQHF
CDR3 DNA: TGTGCCAGCAGCAAACAGGGCGGAGGCAATCAGCCCCAGCATTTT

clone size: NA
J gene: TRBJ1-2
D gene: TRBD1
V gene: TRBV15
CDR3 protein: CATSRGQGAEGYTF
CDR3 DNA: TGTGCCACCAGCAGAGGACAGGGGGCGGAGGGCTACACCTTC

clone size: once
J gene: TRBJ2-3
D gene: TRBD1
V gene: TRBV5-1
CDR3 protein: CASSPGQGVLLDTQYF
CDR3 DNA: TGCGCCAGCAGCCCCGGACAGGGCGTCCTATTGGATACGCAGTATTTT

clone size: NA
J gene: TRBJ1-1
D gene: NA
V gene: TRBV5-6
CDR3 protein: CASSFVGNTEAFF
CDR3 DNA: TGTGCCAGCAGCTTTGTCGGGAACACTGAAGCTTTCTTT

clone size: few
J gene: TRBJ2-7
D gene: TRBD2
V gene: TRBV7-2
CDR3 protein: CASSLKSGGLAGLPYEQYF
CDR3 DNA: TGTGCCAGCAGCTTAAAGTCTGGGGGACTAGCGGGGCTTCCCTACGAGCAGTACTTC

clone size: NA
J gene: TRBJ2-3
D gene: TRBD2
V gene: TRBV9
CDR3 protein: CASSRLAGGLGGDTQYF
CDR3 DNA: TGTGCCAGCAGCCGTTTAGCGGGGGGGCTTGGCGGAGATACGCAGTATTTT

clone size: NA
J gene: TRBJ2-1
D gene: TRBD2
V gene: TRBV7-2
CDR3 protein: CASSRLRGNNEQFF
CDR3 DNA: TGTGCCAGCAGCCGCTTGCGGGGGAACAATGAGCAGTTCTTC

clone size: NA
J gene: TRBJ2-3
D gene: TRBD1
V gene: TRBV4-2
CDR3 protein: CASSLMRGGDTDTQYF
CDR3 DNA: TGTGCCAGCAGCCTTATGCGAGGGGGCGACACAGATACGCAGTATTTT

clone size: NA
J gene: TRBJ1-2
D gene: TRBD1
V gene: TRBV5-5
CDR3 protein: CASSADRDRTYGYTF
CDR3 DNA: TGTGCCAGCAGCGCCGACCGGGACAGGACCTATGGCTACACCTTC

clone size: NA
J gene: TRBJ2-5
D gene: NA
V gene: TRBV7-8
CDR3 protein: CASSYLGQGRETQYF
CDR3 DNA: TGTGCCAGCAGTTACCTTGGGCAGGGGCGAGAGACCCAGTACTTC

clone size: once
J gene: TRBJ2-7
D gene: TRBD2
V gene: TRBV24-1
CDR3 protein: CATSRAGSGHEQYF
CDR3 DNA: TGTGCCACCAGCAGAGCGGGGTCGGGGCACGAGCAGTACTTC

clone size: NA
J gene: TRBJ1-3
D gene: NA
V gene: TRBV18
CDR3 protein: CASSPGRSSGNTIYF
CDR3 DNA: TGTGCCAGCTCACCAGGGAGAAGCTCTGGAAACACCATATATTTT

clone size: NA
J gene: TRBJ1-1
D gene: NA
V gene: TRBV12-3/TRBV12-4
CDR3 protein: CASRSMNTEAFF
CDR3 DNA: TGTGCCAGCAGGTCAATGAACACTGAAGCTTTCTTT

clone size: NA
J gene: TRBJ2-3
D gene: TRBD1
V gene: TRBV7-8
CDR3 protein: CASSPRGQGPTDTQYF
CDR3 DNA: TGTGCCAGCAGCCCGAGGGGACAGGGACCGACAGATACGCAGTATTTT

clone size: NA
J gene: TRBJ2-3
D gene: TRBD2
V gene: TRBV5-8
CDR3 protein: CASSLTGHGLAGGDTQYF
CDR3 DNA: TGTGCCAGCAGCTTAACAGGGCATGGACTAGCGGGGGGTGATACGCAGTATTTT

clone size: few
J gene: TRBJ1-5
D gene: NA
V gene: TRBV19
CDR3 protein: CASSMGGASQPQHF
CDR3 DNA: TGTGCCAGTAGTATGGGGGGGGCGAGTCAGCCCCAGCATTTT